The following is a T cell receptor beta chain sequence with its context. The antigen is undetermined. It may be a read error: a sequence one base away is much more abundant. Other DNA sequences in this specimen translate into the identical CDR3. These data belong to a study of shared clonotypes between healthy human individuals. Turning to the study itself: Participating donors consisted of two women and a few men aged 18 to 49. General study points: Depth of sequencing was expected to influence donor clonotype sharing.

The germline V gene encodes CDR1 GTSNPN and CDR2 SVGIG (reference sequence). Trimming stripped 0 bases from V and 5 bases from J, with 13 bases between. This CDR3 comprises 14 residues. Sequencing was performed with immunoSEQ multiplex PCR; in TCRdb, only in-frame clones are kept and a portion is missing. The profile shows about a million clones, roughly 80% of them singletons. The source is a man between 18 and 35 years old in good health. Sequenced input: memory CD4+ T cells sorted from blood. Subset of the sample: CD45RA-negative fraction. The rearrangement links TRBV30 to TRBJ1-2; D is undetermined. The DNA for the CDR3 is TGTGCCTGGAGTGTACAGAGAGTTCTATATGGCTACACCTTC. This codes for CAWSVQRVLYGYTF.